Listed here is a single TCR beta chain. This sample is part of a study of blood T cell repertoires in COVID-19. Germline V CDR1 and CDR2: SGHAT, FQNNGV. V dropped 0 bases and J dropped 4 bases, with 10 bases sitting between them. The CDR3 sequence is 15 residues long. The protocol was immunoSEQ multiplex PCR, while the TCRdb copy is restricted to in-frame clones and leaves out a portion. The sample holds 150,000 to 200,000 clones, about 81% seen once. The sequenced sample consisted of peripheral blood. The source of this sequence is a woman aged 55 to 70 with COVID-19, enrolled during active disease. The rearrangement uses TRBV11-2 and TRBJ1-5; possibly TRBD1 for D (6 bases). The CDR3 protein is CASSLDQQGNQPQHF. The CDR3 DNA reads TGTGCCAGCAGCTTAGATCAGCAGGGGAATCAGCCCCAGCATTTT.